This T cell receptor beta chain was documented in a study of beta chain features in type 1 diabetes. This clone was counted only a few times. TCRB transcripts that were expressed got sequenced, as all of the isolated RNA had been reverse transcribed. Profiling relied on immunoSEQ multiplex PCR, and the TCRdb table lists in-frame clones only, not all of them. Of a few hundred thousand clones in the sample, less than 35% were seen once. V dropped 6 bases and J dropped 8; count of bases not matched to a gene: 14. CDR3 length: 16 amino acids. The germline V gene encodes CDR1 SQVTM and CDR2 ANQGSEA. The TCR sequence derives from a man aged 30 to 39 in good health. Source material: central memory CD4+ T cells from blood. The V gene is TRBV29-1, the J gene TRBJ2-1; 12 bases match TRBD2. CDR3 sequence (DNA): TGCAGCGTCACTGGGCCTAGCGGGAGGGCCTTGGATGAGCAGTTCTTC. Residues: CSVTGPSGRALDEQFF.